The 28 T cell receptor beta chains given below trace back to one sample, sequenced in a study of T cell changes during pregnancy in multiple sclerosis. Clones were read by immunoSEQ multiplex PCR, and TCRdb kept only the in-frame ones, dropping some. The sample consists of 69,000 or so clones, almost 95% of them appearing once. The sequences come from peripheral blood, collected in the third trimester of pregnancy. The receptor source for this set is a female donor in good health, enrolled as a control in a pregnancy study.

The chain uses TRBV7-3 and TRBJ2-3, with 7 bases fitting TRBD2. CDR1 SGHTA and CDR2 FQGTGA come from the germline V gene. The CDR3 is made up of 15 amino acids. Trimming took 5 bases from V and 2 from J; bases not matched to a gene: 7. The CDR3 sequence is CASSPLAESTDTQYF. The CDR3 nucleotides are TGTGCCAGCAGCCCCCTAGCGGAATCCACAGATACGCAGTATTTT.

This chain uses TRBV20-1 with TRBJ1-2; perhaps TRBD1 as D (6 bases). CDR1 is DFQATT, CDR2 SNEGSKA, per germline (reference sequence). Trimming took 4 bases from V and 12 from J, leaving 15 bases between them. CDR3 size: 11 residues. The CDR3 DNA reads TGCAGTGCTAAAAAAACAGGGTTTGACACCTTC. This sequence encodes CSAKKTGFDTF.

This clone was counted a single time. The rearrangement joins TRBV19 to TRBJ1-1; D call uncertain. Trimming cost V 6 bases and J 12 bases, with 17 bases left between them. Germline values: CDR1 LNHDA, CDR2 SQIVND (reference sequence). The CDR3 is 12 amino acids. In DNA form, the CDR3 reads TGTGCCAGTAGGCTTGCCGGGAGGGCAACTTTCTTT. Protein: CASRLAGRATFF. The full variable domain, completed using reference TRBV19 and TRBJ1-1, is DGGITQSPKYLFRKEGQNVTLSCEQNLNHDAMYWYRQDPGQGLRLIYYSQIVNDFQKGDIAEGYSVSREKKESFPLTVTSAQKNPTAFYLCASRLAGRATFFGQGTRLTVV.

The chain joins TRBV19 to TRBJ2-5; 8 positions agree with TRBD1. Germline V gives CDR1 LNHDA, CDR2 SQIVND (reference sequence). The V and J ends lost 5 bases and 4 bases, in that order; junction bases with no gene match: 12. The CDR3 is 16 amino acids. The CDR3 region is CASSSLPGQGGETQYF. The DNA for the CDR3 is TGTGCCAGTAGTTCACTACCAGGACAGGGAGGAGAGACCCAGTACTTC.

The chain combines TRBV5-4 with TRBJ2-1; D is possibly TRBD2 (6 bases). This CDR3 comprises 15 residues. The germline V gene has CDR1 SGHNT and CDR2 YYREEE (reference sequence). V was pared by 4 bases and J by 6 bases, with 17 bases between. The DNA of the CDR3 is TGTGCCAGCAGCCGGGACTCCGCCCAACTCAATGAGCAGTTCTTC. This encodes CASSRDSAQLNEQFF.

The chain employs TRBV11-3 and TRBJ2-3; D remains ambiguous. The CDR3 length is 14 residues. The V and J ends lost 5 bases and 2 bases respectively, with 11 bases between them. Germline CDR1 reads SGHNT; CDR2 reads YENEEA. The CDR3: CASSPPDSTDTQYF. In DNA form, the CDR3 reads TGTGCCAGCAGCCCCCCCGACTCCACAGATACGCAGTATTTT.

The rearrangement joins TRBV6-5 to TRBJ2-2; TRBD2 might be the D (6 bases). Germline V gives CDR1 MNHEY, CDR2 SVGAGI. V lost 0 bases to trimming and J lost 8 bases, with 16 bases between them. The CDR3 is 16 residues long. CDR3 coding DNA: TGTGCCAGCAGTTACTCTACTAGCCGGGGCGGTGGGGAGCTGTTTTTT. Protein sequence: CASSYSTSRGGGELFF.

The rearrangement joins TRBV7-9 to TRBJ1-2; D might be TRBD1 (5 bases). This CDR3 has 13 amino acids. V lost 5 bases and J 3 bases, leaving 10 bases between the germline ends. CDR1 is SEHNR and CDR2 is FQNEAQ in the germline V gene (reference sequence). In DNA, the CDR3 is TGTGCCAGCAGCCCCGACAGCTACTATGGCTACACCTTC. It codes for CASSPDSYYGYTF.

This chain connects TRBV28 to TRBJ1-5; maybe TRBD1 (5 bases). V was shortened by 5 bases and J by 9 bases, with 11 bases between the two germline ends. There are 12 residues in the CDR3. Germline V gene sequence: CDR1 MDHEN, CDR2 SYDVKM. CDR3 nucleotides: TGTGCCAGCAGTATCCTAGACAGGCCCCAGCATTTT. Translated, it gives CASSILDRPQHF.

The chain uses TRBV30 and TRBJ1-4; D is uncertain. The CDR3 loop spans 15 amino acids. Trimming removed 3 bases from V and 0 bases from J, with 11 bases in between. Germline V lookup: CDR1 GTSNPN, CDR2 SVGIG (reference sequence). CDR3: CAWRAYSATNEKLFF. CDR3 bases: TGTGCCTGGAGGGCTTACAGTGCAACTAATGAAAAACTGTTTTTT.

The V and J genes are TRBV18 and TRBJ2-3; 7 bases fit TRBD1. This CDR3 has 16 amino acids. CDR1 is KGHSH, CDR2 LQKENI, per germline. The J segment lost 2 bases and the V segment lost 4 bases, leaving 9 bases of the junction unmatched. DNA for the CDR3: TGTGCCAGCTCACGTGTGGACAGGTGGGACACAGATACGCAGTATTTT. As protein: CASSRVDRWDTDTQYF.

The CDR3 DNA is TGCGCCAGCAGCCAAGATGGAGTAGCGGGGTCCCAGTCCTACAATGAGCAGTTCTTC. Its translation: CASSQDGVAGSQSYNEQFF. The gene calls are TRBV4-3 and TRBJ2-1, with 8 positions matching TRBD2. Looked up from germline, CDR1 is LGHNA and CDR2 is YSLEER. CDR3 length equals 19 residues. V dropped 0 bases and J dropped 1; count of bases not matched to a gene: 11.

The genes are TRBV5-1 and TRBJ2-3; TRBD1 agrees at 10 bases. The J segment lost 7 bases and the V segment lost 5 bases, leaving 4 bases of the junction unmatched. Germline CDR1 reads SGHRS; CDR2 reads YFSETQ. The CDR3 spans 13 residues. The chain's CDR3 is CASSWTGGNTQYF. DNA for the CDR3: TGCGCCAGCAGTTGGACAGGGGGAAATACGCAGTATTTT.

V and J are TRBV7-8 and TRBJ2-4; D possibly corresponds to TRBD1 (6 bases). Germline values: CDR1 SGHVS, CDR2 FQNEAQ. V lost 4 bases to trimming and J lost 6 bases, with 19 bases between them. This CDR3 spans 16 amino acids. CDR3 sequence reads: CASSSPFQGSGNIQYF. CDR3 nucleotides: TGTGCCAGCAGCTCGCCCTTCCAGGGGTCGGGAAACATTCAGTACTTC.

V gene TRBV23-1 combines with J gene TRBJ1-2; weak D call: TRBD1 (5 bases). TRBV23-1 falls under the ORF class, with uncertain function. The CDR3 loop spans 18 amino acids. Trimming shortened V by 3 bases and J by 1 base, and 21 bases separated the two germline ends. The CDR3 DNA reads as TGCGCCAGCAGTCAGCCGGGGGGAGGCTTTACGGGTAACTATGGCTACACCTTC. This gives the protein CASSQPGGGFTGNYGYTF.

The chain joins TRBV23-1 to TRBJ1-6; possible D gene TRBD1, 5 bases. TRBV23-1 carries the ORF label, with uncertain function. This CDR3 region has 19 residues. The V and J ends lost 10 bases and 2 bases respectively, with 27 bases between them. CDR3 sequence: CATLLTLTVQSPYNSPLHF. The DNA for the CDR3 is TGCGCCACCCTCCTTACTTTGACAGTCCAATCCCCCTATAATTCACCCCTCCACTTT.

The V and J genes are TRBV10-3 and TRBJ2-1; the match to TRBD2 covers 8 bases. V lost 9 bases and J lost 5; bases outside the gene matches: 9. Germline V gives CDR1 ENHRY, CDR2 SYGVKD. The CDR3 covers 14 residues. The CDR3 region has the DNA TGTGCCATAGCGGGAGTTGGGCGGGACAATGAGCAGTTCTTC. Residues: CAIAGVGRDNEQFF.

This chain uses TRBV7-9 with TRBJ2-7; weak D call: TRBD1 (5 bases). The V gene lost 1 base and the J gene lost 2 bases, with 9 bases spanning the gap. The CDR3 spans 14 residues. Germline CDR1 SEHNR, CDR2 FQNEAQ (reference sequence). The CDR3: CASSLVGQPYEQYF. CDR3 in DNA: TGTGCCAGCAGCTTAGTGGGGCAGCCCTACGAGCAGTACTTC.

This clone appeared once. The chain carries TRBV23-1 and TRBJ1-2, with D uncertain. TRBV23-1 is treated as an ORF (open reading frame) with a function not yet certain. This CDR3 spans 16 amino acids. V was clipped by 6 bases and J by 4 bases, with 21 bases between them. CDR3 protein: CASRAPGWASFYGYTF. In nucleotides, the CDR3 is TGCGCCAGCAGGGCCCCCGGTTGGGCCTCCTTCTATGGCTACACCTTC.

This chain joins TRBV19 and TRBJ1-5, with D possibly TRBD1 on 6 matching bases. This CDR3 has 14 amino acids. The ends were cut back, 6 bases at V and 5 bases at J, with 14 bases in the middle. CDR1 LNHDA and CDR2 SQIVND come from the germline V gene (reference sequence). CDR3 protein: CASRQTGSDQPQHF. The CDR3, as DNA: TGTGCCAGTAGACAAACAGGGTCCGATCAGCCCCAGCATTTT.

This sequence joins TRBV7-9 and TRBJ2-7; 7 nucleotides align to TRBD2. This CDR3 contains 19 residues. Looked up from germline, CDR1 is SEHNR and CDR2 is FQNEAQ (reference sequence). The V segment lost 5 bases and the J segment 2 bases; nucleotides outside the gene matches: 21. CDR3 DNA: TGTGCCAGCAGCCGCCGAAGCGGGGAAAGGTCCCCCATCCCCTACGAGCAGTACTTC. Translating it yields CASSRRSGERSPIPYEQYF.

The chain uses TRBV27 and TRBJ2-2, with TRBD2 matching 11 bases. CDR3 size: 17 residues. CDR1 is MNHEY, CDR2 SMNVEV, per germline (reference sequence). Trimming at V came to 7 bases and at J to 5 bases, leaving 12 bases not matched to a gene. Here the CDR3 reads CASTGSGTSGTTGELFF. The CDR3 nucleotides read TGTGCCAGCACCGGCAGCGGGACTAGCGGTACTACCGGGGAGCTGTTTTTT.

The genes are TRBV15 and TRBJ2-5; a weak D match, TRBD1 (5 bases). CDR1 is LNHNV and CDR2 is YYDKDF in the germline V gene (reference sequence). V shed 0 bases and J shed 5 bases, with 13 bases lying between them. This CDR3 contains 15 residues. Written as DNA, the CDR3 is TGTGCCACCAGCAGAGATGATGGGGCAGGCGAGACCCAGTACTTC. This encodes CATSRDDGAGETQYF.

This chain uses TRBV18 with TRBJ2-5; TRBD2 agrees at 11 bases. V shed 5 bases and J 5 bases; nucleotides not matched to a gene: 10. This CDR3 has 16 amino acids. Germline lookup yields CDR1 KGHSH and CDR2 LQKENI. The CDR3 DNA is TGTGCCAGCTCAATACTAGCGGGGGATTCTCTGGAGACCCAGTACTTC. Its protein is CASSILAGDSLETQYF.

V gene TRBV4-1 combines with J gene TRBJ2-5; D possibly corresponds to TRBD2 (5 bases). Trimming removed 1 base at V and 2 bases at J, with 5 bases between. This CDR3 is built from 13 residues. Germline CDR1 is MGHRA and CDR2 is YSYEKL. CDR3 in DNA: TGCGCCAGCAGCCAAGGACTACAAGAGACCCAGTACTTC. This translates into CASSQGLQETQYF.

The chain employs TRBV5-1 and TRBJ2-5, with 10 positions matching TRBD1. The CDR3 spans 16 residues. CDR1 and CDR2 (germline): SGHRS, YFSETQ. Trimming at V came to 4 bases and at J to 5 bases, leaving 11 bases not matched to a gene. The DNA of the CDR3 is TGCGCCAGCAGCCCGGGCCGGGACAGGGGTTGGGAGACCCAGTACTTC. Translation: CASSPGRDRGWETQYF.

In DNA, the CDR3 is TGCGCCAGCAGCTTAGGGGTGGTAGGGCTGAACACTGAAGCTTTCTTT. This translates into CASSLGVVGLNTEAFF. The rearrangement links TRBV5-1 to TRBJ1-1; D is possibly TRBD1 (5 bases). The V gene's germline CDR1 is SGHRS and CDR2 YFSETQ. The germline V and J ends were trimmed by 2 bases and 0 bases, with 14 bases remaining between them. The CDR3 has 16 amino acids.

This chain joins TRBV2 and TRBJ2-2; 11 nucleotides agree with TRBD2. Trimming at V came to 7 bases and at J to 4 bases, leaving 8 bases not matched to a gene. Germline CDR1 is SNHLY and CDR2 is FYNNEI. CDR3 length: 16 amino acids. This CDR3 reads CASIRWTSGSTGELFF. The CDR3 DNA reads as TGTGCCAGCATACGGTGGACTAGCGGGTCCACCGGGGAGCTGTTTTTT.